This T cell receptor (beta chain) was identified during a study of T cells in Graves' hyperthyroidism and ophthalmopathy. General study results and limits: Most thyroid clonotypes with frequency above 0.001 were detected in blood.

The germline V and J ends were trimmed by 8 bases and 7 bases, with 17 bases remaining between them. Germline loops: CDR1 MNHEY, CDR2 SVGAGI. This CDR3 is 13 amino acids long. An approximately 10 ml volume of fresh peripheral blood provided the PBMCs. A note on this clonotype: Its antigen is currently unknown.

Researchers amplified the TCR beta CDR3 regions from RNA transcripts. During a first-round RT-PCR of the TCR CDR3, the HTBI primer set was used. TCRdb called the multiplex PCR reads again in MiXCR, with one record for every CDR3 protein. This table has a few hundred thousand distinct CDR3 sequences, 18% appearing once. The sample comprised blood. The TCR sequence derives from a man younger than 35 with Graves' ophthalmopathy. This chain uses TRBV6-5 with TRBJ1-2, with a possible D match to TRBD1 (6 bases). This CDR3 reads CASVQGRGGGYTF. CDR3 nucleotides: TGTGCCAGCGTTCAGGGGCGCGGTGGTGGCTACACCTTC.